A single TCR beta chain is shown here with its context. Authors' data handling: Counts of nucleated cells, estimated from reference gene primer amplification, were obtained. The repertoire was sequenced with immunoSEQ multiplex PCR; TCRdb's copy has only in-frame clones and lacks some. V and J calls and clone size come straight from that table; D and trimming were deduced from the DNA. Here the sample spans 220,000 or so clones, 92% being singletons. The sample originates from a study of blood T cell repertoires in COVID-19. Study-wide context: PBMCs, B-cell-depleted T cells, or T cells provided the cDNA or gDNA that made up the material.

The V gene lost 2 bases and the J gene lost 0 bases, with 14 bases spanning the gap. CDR1 SGHVS and CDR2 FQNEAQ come from the germline V gene. The CDR3 extends over 18 amino acids. The chain employs TRBV7-8 and TRBJ1-6, with D perhaps matching TRBD1 (6 bases). The receptor comes from a man in his sixties with COVID-19, enrolled during active disease. Sequencing used peripheral blood. For the CDR3, the DNA is TGTGCCAGCAGCTTACCCAAGACAGGAGGCTCCTATAATTCACCCCTCCACTTT. Protein sequence: CASSLPKTGGSYNSPLHF.